A single sample gave rise to the 7 T cell receptor beta chains below, sequenced in a study of shared clonotypes between healthy human individuals. The protocol was immunoSEQ multiplex PCR, while the TCRdb copy is restricted to in-frame clones and leaves out a portion. The table lists around 2.1 million clones, about 93% of them singletons. CD8 cells regarded as naive lacked CD45RO, were positively chosen for CCR7, and omitted terminally differentiated effector memory CD45RA+ cells. The sequencing sample was made of naive CD8+ T cells from PBMCs. Every receptor here comes from a man aged 18 to 35 in good health. Some clones in this sample may be carry-over from other donors' samples.

Details on this clone: The identical CDR3 is also encoded by other nucleotide sequences in the sample. The gene calls are TRBV7-8 and TRBJ2-7; D is unclear. The V and J ends lost 3 bases and 0 bases respectively, with 3 bases between them. The germline gives CDR1 SGHVS, CDR2 FQNEAQ. The CDR3 contains 12 residues. In nucleotides, the CDR3 is TGTGCCAGCAGCTTGCACTCCTACGAGCAGTACTTC. It yields the protein CASSLHSYEQYF.

The chain joins TRBV10-2 to TRBJ2-6; the D gene is possibly TRBD1 (6 bases). The CDR3 is made up of 15 amino acids. Trimming cost V 6 bases and J 0 bases, with 9 bases left between them. CDR1 and CDR2 (germline): WSHSY, SAAADI. CDR3 sequence (DNA): TGCGCCAGCAGGACCAGGGGCTCTGGGGCCAACGTCCTGACTTTC. Encoded protein: CASRTRGSGANVLTF.

For the CDR3, the DNA is TGTGCCAGTAGTATAGCCCCAGGGAATGAGCAGTTCTTC. Translated, it gives CASSIAPGNEQFF. The rearrangement joins TRBV19 to TRBJ2-1; a weak D match, TRBD1 (5 bases). V was shortened by 1 base and J by 7 bases, with 8 bases between the two germline ends. Germline V gene data show CDR1 as LNHDA and CDR2 as SQIVND (reference sequence). The CDR3 loop spans 13 amino acids.

The J gene is TRBJ2-7, the V gene TRBV4-1; 10 nucleotides agree with TRBD2. Germline CDR1 is MGHRA and CDR2 is YSYEKL. The CDR3 extends over 15 amino acids. V lost 1 base, J lost 4 bases, and 4 bases stayed unmatched. In nucleotides, the CDR3 is TGCGCCAGCAGCCAAGGGATGACTAGCGGGTACGAGCAGTACTTC. Translation gives CASSQGMTSGYEQYF.

This chain uses TRBV28 with TRBJ2-1; D is possibly TRBD1 (5 bases). V was shortened by 2 bases and J by 9 bases, with 11 bases between the two germline ends. The CDR3 length is 13 residues. Germline V gene sequence: CDR1 MDHEN, CDR2 SYDVKM. The CDR3 loop reads CASSLGIRVEQFF. As DNA, the CDR3 is TGTGCCAGCAGTTTAGGTATCAGGGTTGAGCAGTTCTTC.

V gene TRBV11-2 combines with J gene TRBJ2-7; D unclear. The germline gives CDR1 SGHAT, CDR2 FQNNGV. The CDR3 covers 14 residues. With 0 bases removed from V and 4 bases from J, the gap between germline ends came to 10 bases. DNA of the CDR3: TGTGCCAGCAGCTTAGATAGGGCAGGTTACGAGCAGTACTTC. Its protein product is CASSLDRAGYEQYF.

The chain is built from TRBV28 and TRBJ2-7, with unresolved D. CDR1 MDHEN and CDR2 SYDVKM come from the germline V gene. CDR3 length equals 14 residues. V was clipped by 5 bases and J by 5 bases, with 16 bases between them. The CDR3: CASSNLVRVDEQYF. The CDR3 DNA reads TGTGCCAGCAGTAACCTAGTAAGGGTAGACGAGCAGTACTTC. The whole variable domain, remainder taken from reference TRBV28 and TRBJ2-7, is DVKVTQSSRYLVKRTGEKVFLECVQDMDHENMFWYRQDPGLGLRLIYFSYDVKMKEKGDIPEGYSVSREKKERFSLILESASTNQTSMYLCASSNLVRVDEQYFGPGTRLTVT.